This T cell receptor (beta chain) was profiled in a study of shared clonotypes between healthy human individuals. Across the study: A couple of women and a few men aged 18 to 49 served as donors.

Comment on this clone: Its target is unknown.

CDR1 is SNHLY and CDR2 is FYNNEI in the germline V gene. This CDR3 contains 14 residues. With V trimmed by 10 bases and J by 3 bases, 5 bases remained unmatched. Study observations and caveats: Only a few donors were included, so the genetic and exposure-history diversity represented was limited.

In the CD4+ fraction, cells were divided into CD45RA+ naive and CD45RA-negative memory subsets. Sequencing used immunoSEQ multiplex PCR; TCRdb keeps in-frame clones, though not all of them. The sample contains about 980,000 clones, over 75% of which appear only once. Sample: memory CD4+ T cells sorted from blood. Documented subset: CD45RA-negative fraction. The chain combines TRBV2 with TRBJ2-1; 11 bases align to TRBD2. This receptor was obtained from a young man in good health. CDR3 coding DNA: TGTGCCACCTCCGGGACTAGCGGCTACAATGAGCAGTTCTTC. It encodes CATSGTSGYNEQFF.